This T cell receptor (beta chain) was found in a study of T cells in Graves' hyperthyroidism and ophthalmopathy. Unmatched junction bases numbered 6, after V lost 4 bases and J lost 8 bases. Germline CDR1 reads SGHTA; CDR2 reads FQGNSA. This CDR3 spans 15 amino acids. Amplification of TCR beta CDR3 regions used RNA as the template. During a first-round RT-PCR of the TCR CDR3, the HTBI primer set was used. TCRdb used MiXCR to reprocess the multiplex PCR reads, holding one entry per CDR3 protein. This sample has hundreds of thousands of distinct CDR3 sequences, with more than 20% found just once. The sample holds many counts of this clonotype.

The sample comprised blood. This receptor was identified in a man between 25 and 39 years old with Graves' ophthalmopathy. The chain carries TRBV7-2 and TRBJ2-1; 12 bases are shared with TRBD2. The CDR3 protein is CASSSSSGREHEQFF. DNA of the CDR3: TGTGCCAGCAGCTCCTCTAGCGGGAGGGAGCATGAGCAGTTCTTC.